These 15 T cell receptor beta chains share one sample of origin, sequenced in a study of blood T cell repertoires in COVID-19. Generated by immunoSEQ multiplex PCR, the TCRdb table keeps only in-frame clones and is missing some. The sample lists about 200,000 clones, roughly 90% occurring once. The sequenced material came from peripheral blood. These receptors were collected from a man aged 50 to 59 with acute or convalescent COVID-19.

J is TRBJ1-6 and V is TRBV7-9, with TRBD1 as a possible D gene (6 bases). CDR3 length equals 14 residues. CDR1 and CDR2 (germline): SEHNR, FQNEAQ (reference sequence). V lost 4 bases and J 10 bases, leaving 14 bases between the germline ends. CDR3 sequence: CASSSQGIRSPLHF. CDR3 DNA sequence: TGTGCCAGCAGCTCTCAGGGGATAAGGTCACCCCTCCACTTT. Together with reference TRBV7-9 and TRBJ1-6, the CDR3 gives the full variable domain: DTGVSQNPRHKITKRGQNVTFRCDPISEHNRLYWYRQTLGQGPEFLTYFQNEAQLEKSRLLSDRFSAERPKGSFSTLEIQRTEQGDSAMYLCASSSQGIRSPLHFGNGTRLTVT.

The chain couples TRBV7-9 to TRBJ1-2; 7 nucleotides line up with TRBD1. The CDR3 extends over 13 amino acids. Germline V CDR1 and CDR2: SEHNR, FQNEAQ (reference sequence). V was pared by 6 bases and J by 4 bases, with 5 bases of the junction left unmatched. CDR3 DNA: TGTGCCAGCAGACCAGGGGGGCTCTATGGCTACACCTTC. This translates into CASRPGGLYGYTF.

This clone was counted between two and nine times. The gene calls are TRBV30 and TRBJ2-2; 11 bases agree with TRBD2. The germline V gene has CDR1 GTSNPN and CDR2 SVGIG (reference sequence). After removal of 4 bases from V and 4 bases from J, the junction contained 5 bases not matched to a gene. The CDR3 contains 15 residues. For the CDR3, the DNA is TGTGCCTGGACGGGGACTAGCGGATTCACCGGGGAGCTGTTTTTT. Translating it yields CAWTGTSGFTGELFF.

The rearrangement uses TRBV5-1 and TRBJ2-1; the D is unclear. The CDR3 has 14 amino acids. Trimming stripped 1 base from V and 0 bases from J, with 5 bases between. Germline CDR1 reads SGHRS; CDR2 reads YFSETQ. CDR3 region: CASSLLDSYNEQFF. In nucleotides, the CDR3 is TGCGCCAGCAGCTTGCTAGACTCCTACAATGAGCAGTTCTTC.

This clone has only one observation. The chain is built from TRBV19 and TRBJ2-7, with 8 bases that match TRBD2. The CDR3 loop spans 13 amino acids. Trimming took 3 bases from V and 5 from J; bases not matched to a gene: 3. The germline gives CDR1 LNHDA, CDR2 SQIVND (reference sequence). For the CDR3, the DNA is TGTGCCAGTAGTATCGGGAGGGTCAACGAGCAGTACTTC. Its translation: CASSIGRVNEQYF. The full variable domain, in which reference TRBV19 and TRBJ2-7 provide the parts outside the CDR3, is DGGITQSPKYLFRKEGQNVTLSCEQNLNHDAMYWYRQDPGQGLRLIYYSQIVNDFQKGDIAEGYSVSREKKESFPLTVTSAQKNPTAFYLCASSIGRVNEQYFGPGTRLTVT.

The chain employs TRBV30 and TRBJ1-1; TRBD1 matches at 9 bases. The V segment lost 4 bases and the J segment 2 bases; nucleotides outside the gene matches: 17. The CDR3 has 18 residues. Germline V gives CDR1 GTSNPN, CDR2 SVGIG (reference sequence). The CDR3 DNA sequence: TGTGCCTGGAATGATGGGACAGGGAGTTTTATGGTCAACACTGAAGCTTTCTTT. Amino acid sequence: CAWNDGTGSFMVNTEAFF.

This clone was seen once. The chain employs TRBV7-3 and TRBJ2-5, with a tentative D call TRBD2 (5 bases). Trimming removed 5 bases from V and 5 bases from J, with 18 bases in between. The length of the CDR3 is 15 residues. CDR1 and CDR2 from the germline V gene are SGHTA and FQGTGA. CDR3 bases: TGTGCCAGCAGCCCGCTAGGGAGTCCGTATGAGACCCAGTACTTC. Amino acids: CASSPLGSPYETQYF.

The chain links TRBV7-2 to TRBJ2-3; D remains unclear. Germline-derived CDR1 and CDR2 are SGHTA and FQGNSA. This CDR3 region has 13 residues. V was trimmed by 4 bases and J by 2 bases, leaving 7 bases between them. CDR3 region: CASSYTFTDTQYF. For the CDR3, the DNA is TGTGCCAGCAGCTACACCTTCACAGATACGCAGTATTTT.

This clone was found once. V usage is TRBV2 and J usage is TRBJ2-2, with D tentatively TRBD2 (6 bases). This CDR3 region has 15 residues. Germline V CDR1 and CDR2: SNHLY, FYNNEI. Trimming took 0 bases from V and 5 from J, leaving 10 bases between them. For the CDR3, the DNA is TGTGCCAGCAGTGAAGCGCTTCGGGGGACCGGGGAGCTGTTTTTT. Translating gives CASSEALRGTGELFF.

The chain uses TRBV25-1 and TRBJ2-3; unclear D gene. Trimming took 7 bases from V and 4 from J, leaving 3 bases between them. This CDR3 contains 10 residues. CDR1 is MGHDK, CDR2 SYGVNS, per germline. CDR3 region: CASNSDTQYF. CDR3 nucleotides: TGTGCCAGCAACTCAGATACGCAGTATTTT.

This sequence joins TRBV7-6 and TRBJ2-2; 9 bases map to TRBD1. Germline values: CDR1 SGHVS, CDR2 FNYEAQ. V gave up 0 bases and J gave up 5 bases; unmatched junction bases: 4. The CDR3 contains 16 residues. The CDR3 reads CASSLAHGQGTGELFF. The CDR3 DNA sequence: TGTGCCAGCAGCTTAGCGCACGGACAGGGGACCGGGGAGCTGTTTTTT. The full variable domain, its missing parts supplied by reference TRBV7-6 and TRBJ2-2, is GAGVSQSPRYKVTKRGQDVALRCDPISGHVSLYWYRQALGQGPEFLTYFNYEAQQDKSGLPNDRFSAERPEGSISTLTIQRTEQRDSAMYRCASSLAHGQGTGELFFGEGSRLTVL.

The gene calls are TRBV7-9 and TRBJ2-2, with a possible D match to TRBD2 (7 bases). V shed 5 bases and J shed 4 bases, with 23 bases lying between them. The CDR3 contains 18 residues. In germline, CDR1 is SEHNR, CDR2 FQNEAQ (reference sequence). The CDR3: CASSPPRGAPYVTGELFF. The CDR3 coding sequence is TGTGCCAGCAGCCCGCCCCGGGGGGCACCGTACGTCACCGGGGAGCTGTTTTTT.

V usage is TRBV30 and J usage is TRBJ2-3; D perhaps matches TRBD1 (5 bases). CDR3 length: 12 residues. Trimming cost V 0 bases and J 11 bases, with 12 bases left between them. Germline CDR1 reads GTSNPN; CDR2 reads SVGIG (reference sequence). CDR3 region: CAWSVSGKGQYF. Here the CDR3 DNA reads TGTGCCTGGAGTGTGTCAGGGAAAGGGCAGTATTTT. Full variable domain (missing parts from reference TRBV30 and TRBJ2-3): SQTIHQWPATLVQPVGSPLSLECTVEGTSNPNLYWYRQAAGRGLQLLFYSVGIGQISSEVPQNLSASRPQDRQFILSSKKLLLSDSGFYLCAWSVSGKGQYFGPGTRLTVL.

The V gene is TRBV6-1, the J gene TRBJ1-2, with D perhaps TRBD1 (5 bases). This CDR3 comprises 16 residues. Germline-derived CDR1 and CDR2 are MNHNS and SASEGT. Trimming pared 1 base from V and 0 bases from J, leaving 12 bases between. The CDR3 sequence: CASSEGAGKPNYGYTF. The CDR3 DNA follows: TGTGCCAGCAGTGAAGGGGCAGGGAAACCTAACTATGGCTACACCTTC.

The gene calls are TRBV2 and TRBJ1-1, with TRBD1 matching over 8 bases. The CDR3 covers 13 residues. From germline, CDR1 is SNHLY and CDR2 FYNNEI. J was trimmed by 4 bases and V by 6 bases; bases with no gene match: 4. CDR3 loop: CASRDRVGTEAFF. The CDR3 bases are TGTGCCAGCAGGGACAGGGTGGGCACTGAAGCTTTCTTT.